This TCR beta chain was sequenced during a study of technical replicates of blood from a handful of donors. V was shortened by 5 bases and J by 3 bases, with 18 bases between the two germline ends. The CDR3 runs to 16 residues. Repertoires were generated with immunoSEQ multiplex PCR, while TCRdb's copy carries only in-frame clones and drops some. The sample carries 12,000 or so clones, approximately 95% recorded once. This rearrangement joins TRBV5-3 to TRBJ1-5; tentative D call: TRBD1 (5 bases). TRBV5-3 is known as an ORF, though its function is uncertain. The sequence came from a human donor in good health. Sequencing was done on a sample of PBMCs. The CDR3 DNA is TGTGCCAGAAGGGGGGGGACGGTAGGAGTCAATCAGCCCCAGCATTTT. Encoded protein: CARRGGTVGVNQPQHF.